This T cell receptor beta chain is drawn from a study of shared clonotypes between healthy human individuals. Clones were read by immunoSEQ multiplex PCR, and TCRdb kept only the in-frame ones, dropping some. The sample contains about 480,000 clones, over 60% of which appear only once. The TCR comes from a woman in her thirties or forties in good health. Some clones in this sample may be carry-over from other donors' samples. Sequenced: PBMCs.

The CDR3 DNA is TGTGCCAGCAGCTTTCGCCCGAATCCGAACTATGGCTACACCTTC. It translates to CASSFRPNPNYGYTF. The chain recombines TRBV7-2 with TRBJ1-2; D gene unclear. CDR3 size: 15 residues. V gave up 3 bases and J gave up 2 bases, with 13 bases separating them. CDR1 and CDR2 (germline): SGHTA, FQGNSA. Variable domain in full (rest from reference TRBV7-2 and TRBJ1-2): GAGVSQSPSNKVTEKGKDVELRCDPISGHTALYWYRQSLGQGLEFLIYFQGNSAPDKSGLPSDRFSAERTGGSVSTLTIQRTQQEDSAVYLCASSFRPNPNYGYTFGSGTRLTVV.